Each of the 23 T cell receptor beta chains below was sequenced from the same sample in a study of beta chain features in type 1 diabetes. The whole isolated RNA underwent reverse transcription, so sequencing captured expressed TCRB transcripts. The table came from immunoSEQ multiplex PCR; TCRdb's copy has only in-frame clones and leaves some out. The data show about 180,000 clones, with less than 15% seen just once and about 0.58% held by the top ten. Source material: central memory CD4+ T cells from blood. The receptors were gathered from a young woman in good health.

This clone was seen a few times. V and J are TRBV5-1 and TRBJ1-5; D call uncertain. The germline V gene has CDR1 SGHRS and CDR2 YFSETQ. CDR3 size: 15 residues. V gave up 0 bases and J gave up 5 bases, with 12 bases separating them. The CDR3 region is CASSLDSLRDQPQHF. CDR3 in DNA: TGCGCCAGCAGCTTGGATTCTTTGAGGGATCAGCCCCAGCATTTT.

The chain joins TRBV27 to TRBJ1-2; the match to TRBD1 covers 7 bases. The V gene's germline CDR1 is MNHEY and CDR2 SMNVEV (reference sequence). The ends lost 0 bases at V and 8 bases at J; junction bases unmatched: 6. The CDR3 spans 14 residues. CDR3 region: CASSLSRTGGGYTF. In DNA form, the CDR3 reads TGTGCCAGCAGTTTATCGCGGACAGGAGGAGGCTACACCTTC.

This clone was seen a handful of times. The rearrangement uses TRBV18 and TRBJ2-5; D perhaps matches TRBD1 (5 bases). The CDR3 loop spans 14 amino acids. Trimming cost V 2 bases and J 2 bases, with 9 bases left between them. Germline CDR1 is KGHSH and CDR2 is LQKENI. CDR3 nucleotide sequence: TGTGCCAGCTCACCAGGACACTTACAAGAGACCCAGTACTTC. Protein product: CASSPGHLQETQYF.

The chain links TRBV28 to TRBJ2-4; 14 nucleotides align to TRBD2. Germline CDR1 and CDR2: MDHEN and SYDVKM. This CDR3 spans 18 amino acids. The ends lost 8 bases at V and 0 bases at J; junction bases unmatched: 9. The CDR3, as DNA: TGTGCCAGCCGACTAGCGGGAGGGCCGGGGATAGCCAAAAACATTCAGTACTTC. As protein: CASRLAGGPGIAKNIQYF.

This clone was recorded a few times. The rearrangement uses TRBV5-1 and TRBJ2-1, with TRBD2 matching over 10 bases. The CDR3 covers 16 residues. Germline V gene data show CDR1 as SGHRS and CDR2 as YFSETQ. V lost 4 bases and J lost 9; bases outside the gene matches: 13. The CDR3 reads CASSPLASGSAVEQFF. CDR3 bases: TGCGCCAGCAGCCCCTTAGCTAGCGGGAGCGCGGTTGAGCAGTTCTTC.

This sequence joins TRBV5-1 and TRBJ2-7; TRBD2 agrees at 10 bases. CDR3 size: 15 residues. Looked up from germline, CDR1 is SGHRS and CDR2 is YFSETQ. V shed 5 bases and J 1 base; nucleotides not matched to a gene: 6. The CDR3 DNA follows: TGCGCCAGCAGTCGCCGGACTAGCGGATCCTACGAGCAGTACTTC. Translated: CASSRRTSGSYEQYF.

V and J are TRBV6-6 and TRBJ2-7, with 8 bases matching TRBD1. Germline V gives CDR1 MNHNY, CDR2 SVGAGI (reference sequence). The J segment lost 6 bases and the V segment lost 5 bases, leaving 12 bases of the junction unmatched. This CDR3 spans 15 amino acids. The CDR3 loop is CASSEDRVVVSEQYF. The CDR3 DNA reads TGTGCCAGCAGTGAGGACAGGGTAGTTGTTAGCGAGCAGTACTTC.

The chain combines TRBV9 with TRBJ2-5, with 7 positions matching TRBD1. Germline V gene sequence: CDR1 SGDLS, CDR2 YYNGEE. This CDR3 region has 15 residues. V lost 4 bases, J lost 5 bases, and 11 bases stayed unmatched. In DNA, the CDR3 is TGTGCCAGCAGCAGCTTGACAGGGCCCCAGGAGACCCAGTACTTC. The encoded protein is CASSSLTGPQETQYF.

This clone was detected only a few times. The genes are TRBV11-2 and TRBJ2-5; no clear D. V lost 2 bases and J lost 4, with 17 bases in between. Germline V CDR1 and CDR2: SGHAT, FQNNGV. CDR3 length equals 16 residues. This CDR3 reads CASSLTVSSTGETQYF. Written as DNA, the CDR3 is TGTGCCAGCAGCTTAACTGTCAGTTCCACGGGAGAGACCCAGTACTTC. The full variable domain, in which reference TRBV11-2 and TRBJ2-5 provide the parts outside the CDR3, is EAGVAQSPRYKIIEKRQSVAFWCNPISGHATLYWYQQILGQGPKLLIQFQNNGVVDDSQLPKDRFSAERLKGVDSTLKIQPAKLEDSAVYLCASSLTVSSTGETQYFGPGTRLLVL.

In its sample, this clone ranks as medium-sized. This CDR3 is CATEKGVREQYF. CDR3 in DNA: TGTGCCACCGAAAAGGGGGTTCGGGAGCAGTACTTC. V and J are TRBV28 and TRBJ2-7; a possible D gene is TRBD1 (6 bases). Germline values: CDR1 MDHEN, CDR2 SYDVKM. This CDR3 is 12 amino acids long. V was clipped by 10 bases and J by 7 bases, with 17 bases between them. Variable domain in full (rest from reference TRBV28 and TRBJ2-7): DVKVTQSSRYLVKRTGEKVFLECVQDMDHENMFWYRQDPGLGLRLIYFSYDVKMKEKGDIPEGYSVSREKKERFSLILESASTNQTSMYLCATEKGVREQYFGPGTRLTVT.

Only a few counts were recorded for this clone. The V call is TRBV5-1, the J call TRBJ2-2, with 15 positions matching TRBD2. Trimming cost V 1 base and J 4 bases; bases outside gene matches: 11. Per the germline V gene, CDR1 is SGHRS and CDR2 is YFSETQ. The CDR3 spans 20 residues. The DNA of the CDR3 is TGCGCCAGCAGCTTGAACCCCGGCGGACTAGCGGGAGGGTTCACCGGGGAGCTGTTTTTT. It translates to CASSLNPGGLAGGFTGELFF.

A few counts support this clone. The V and J genes are TRBV2 and TRBJ2-2; the match to TRBD2 covers 7 bases. V lost 6 bases to trimming and J lost 5 bases; unmatched junction nucleotides: 9. This CDR3 is built from 15 residues. CDR1 SNHLY and CDR2 FYNNEI come from the germline V gene. Here the CDR3 reads CASRRSGGQTGELFF. In DNA form, the CDR3 reads TGTGCCAGCAGGCGCTCGGGGGGTCAAACCGGGGAGCTGTTTTTT.

This rearrangement joins TRBV19 to TRBJ2-5, with D possibly matching TRBD1 (6 bases). Trimming shortened V by 5 bases and J by 0 bases, and 10 bases separated the two germline ends. Germline V gives CDR1 LNHDA, CDR2 SQIVND (reference sequence). This CDR3 has 14 residues. The CDR3 coding sequence is TGTGCCAGTAGTCCGACAGGTTACCAAGAGACCCAGTACTTC. Translated, it gives CASSPTGYQETQYF.

The chain carries TRBV27 and TRBJ2-7, with 12 bases lining up with TRBD2. Germline V gene lookup returns CDR1 MNHEY and CDR2 SMNVEV (reference sequence). V was clipped by 3 bases and J by 2 bases; unmatched bases: 2. The CDR3 totals 15 residues. The CDR3 sequence: CASSFGTSGPYEQYF. In nucleotides, the CDR3 is TGTGCCAGCAGTTTTGGGACTAGCGGGCCCTACGAGCAGTACTTC.

CDR3 nucleotide sequence: TGCGCCAGCAGCTTGGCCGACAGGGGTGGCGGGGAGCTGTTTTTT. Protein: CASSLADRGGGELFF. The V call is TRBV5-1, the J call TRBJ2-2, with 8 bases that match TRBD1. The germline CDR1 and CDR2 sequences are SGHRS and YFSETQ. J lost 7 bases, V lost 0 bases, and 5 bases had no gene match. The CDR3 contains 15 residues.

The chain is built from TRBV2 and TRBJ2-3; D is undetermined. Germline V gene data show CDR1 as SNHLY and CDR2 as FYNNEI. The CDR3 sequence is 14 residues long. With 2 bases removed from V and 0 bases from J, the gap between germline ends came to 6 bases. CDR3: CASSESTSTDTQYF. The CDR3 coding sequence is TGTGCCAGCAGTGAAAGCACTAGCACAGATACGCAGTATTTT.

In its sample, this clone was seen a few times. The chain is built from TRBV12-5 and TRBJ1-1, with unresolved D. V was trimmed by 1 base and J by 1 base, leaving 4 bases between them. The CDR3 is 13 residues long. Germline lookup yields CDR1 LGHNT and CDR2 FRNRAP. The CDR3 reads CASGLDRNTEAFF. Written as DNA, the CDR3 is TGTGCTAGTGGTTTGGACAGGAACACTGAAGCTTTCTTT. The full variable domain, rest sourced from reference TRBV12-5 and TRBJ1-1, is DARVTQTPRHKVTEMGQEVTMRCQPILGHNTVFWYRQTMMQGLELLAYFRNRAPLDDSGMPKDRFSAEMPDATLATLKIQPSEPRDSAVYFCASGLDRNTEAFFGQGTRLTVV.

This clone was detected only a few times. The chain links TRBV30 to TRBJ2-6; maybe TRBD1 (6 bases). The V and J ends lost 5 bases and 2 bases respectively, with 7 bases between them. The CDR3 runs 13 residues. Germline-derived CDR1 and CDR2 are GTSNPN and SVGIG (reference sequence). DNA for the CDR3: TGTGCCTGGGCAGGGGCTGGGGCCAACGTCCTGACTTTC. Amino acid sequence: CAWAGAGANVLTF.

V is TRBV7-9 and J is TRBJ2-1, with D possibly being TRBD2 (6 bases). Germline V gene data show CDR1 as SEHNR and CDR2 as FQNEAQ (reference sequence). V was pared by 1 base and J by 1 base, with 14 bases between. The CDR3 consists of 17 residues. The CDR3 sequence is CASSLVGTGTSYNEQFF. The CDR3 coding sequence is TGTGCCAGCAGCTTAGTTGGTACCGGGACTTCCTACAATGAGCAGTTCTTC.

This chain links TRBV29-1 with TRBJ1-5; 7 bases fit TRBD1. CDR3 length equals 15 residues. CDR1 and CDR2 (germline): SQVTM, ANQGSEA. This chain's CDR3 is CSVLWTGSSNQPQHF. CDR3 nucleotide sequence: TGCAGTGTCTTATGGACAGGAAGTTCGAATCAGCCCCAGCATTTT.

This chain connects TRBV12-5 to TRBJ2-7; D gene uncertain. The germline V gene has CDR1 LGHNT and CDR2 FRNRAP. Trimming left V 1 base short and J 2 bases short, with 6 bases between. This CDR3 is 13 amino acids long. The CDR3 is CASGLGAAYEQYF. DNA for the CDR3: TGTGCTAGTGGTTTGGGGGCAGCCTACGAGCAGTACTTC.

This chain links TRBV11-2 with TRBJ2-2; D possibly corresponds to TRBD2 (7 bases). Germline V gene sequence: CDR1 SGHAT, CDR2 FQNNGV. The V and J ends lost 8 bases and 1 base respectively, with 11 bases between them. The CDR3 covers 14 residues. CDR3 amino acids: CASRGAVNTGELFF. CDR3 in DNA: TGTGCCAGCCGGGGGGCAGTGAACACCGGGGAGCTGTTTTTT. Full variable domain (remainder filled in from reference TRBV11-2 and TRBJ2-2): EAGVAQSPRYKIIEKRQSVAFWCNPISGHATLYWYQQILGQGPKLLIQFQNNGVVDDSQLPKDRFSAERLKGVDSTLKIQPAKLEDSAVYLCASRGAVNTGELFFGEGSRLTVL.

V gene TRBV7-2 combines with J gene TRBJ1-3; D not resolved. This CDR3 has 16 residues. The germline gives CDR1 SGHTA, CDR2 FQGNSA. V lost 5 bases and J lost 0, with 14 bases in between. CDR3 protein: CASSPRNSPSGNTIYF. As DNA, the CDR3 is TGTGCCAGCAGCCCCCGTAATTCTCCCTCTGGAAACACCATATATTTT.